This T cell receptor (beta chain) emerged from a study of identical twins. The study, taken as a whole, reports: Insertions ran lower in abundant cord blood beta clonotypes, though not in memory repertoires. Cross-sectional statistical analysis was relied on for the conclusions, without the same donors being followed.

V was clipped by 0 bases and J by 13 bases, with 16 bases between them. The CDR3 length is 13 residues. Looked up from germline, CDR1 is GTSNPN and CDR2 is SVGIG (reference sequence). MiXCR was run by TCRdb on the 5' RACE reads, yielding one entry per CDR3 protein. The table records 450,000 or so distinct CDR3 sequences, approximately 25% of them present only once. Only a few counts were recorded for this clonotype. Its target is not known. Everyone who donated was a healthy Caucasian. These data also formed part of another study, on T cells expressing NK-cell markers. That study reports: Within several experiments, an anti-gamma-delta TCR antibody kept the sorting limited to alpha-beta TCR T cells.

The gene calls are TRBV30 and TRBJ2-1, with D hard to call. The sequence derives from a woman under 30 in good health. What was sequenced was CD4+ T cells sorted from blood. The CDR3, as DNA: TGTGCCTGGAGTGTACTCGGATCAAGGGTCCAGTTCTTC. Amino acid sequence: CAWSVLGSRVQFF.